What follows are 32 T cell receptor beta chains derived from one specimen sequenced in a study of radiation and T cells in renal cell carcinoma (dated by TCRdb to 2020 to 2021). The label giving this sample's time point can be read as: blood 2 weeks post-SBRT. The sample's treatment or condition, from its label and the paper: 15 Gy SBRT to primary tumor, nephrectomy 4 weeks later. The library was prepared using the immunoSEQ multiplex PCR assay. In TCRdb, the immuneACCESS table is reduced to in-frame sequences with V and J assigned. These tables do not hold every clone; where another copy was compared, an unresolved V gene accounts for under half, and the others remain unexplained. In all, the sample holds tens of thousands of clones, and less than 85% of those were seen once. About 28% of the sample is taken by the ten largest. Here the sequenced sample was blood, taken from a patient whose treatment included radiotherapy and nephrectomy. Source of these receptors: a woman aged 70-85 years with renal cell carcinoma.

This clone was detected once. This chain joins TRBV5-4 and TRBJ1-1, with D possibly being TRBD1 (5 bases). Per germline, CDR1 SGHNT and CDR2 YYREEE (reference sequence). V lost 0 bases and J 4 bases, leaving 13 bases between the germline ends. The CDR3 has 15 residues. Here the CDR3 reads CASSLVRGGGTEAFF. DNA for the CDR3: TGTGCCAGCAGCTTGGTTCGGGGGGGAGGCACTGAAGCTTTCTTT.

The chain joins TRBV28 to TRBJ1-6, with a weak D call TRBD1 (5 bases). V was cut by 6 bases and J by 0 bases, with 9 bases left in between. The CDR3 covers 15 residues. Germline V gives CDR1 MDHEN, CDR2 SYDVKM. CDR3 nucleotides: TGTGCCAGCAGAGAAGGGGTCTCCTATAATTCACCCCTCCACTTT. It codes for CASREGVSYNSPLHF.

The rearrangement links TRBV14 to TRBJ1-1; D might be TRBD1 (5 bases). Germline CDR1 reads SGHDN; CDR2 reads FVKESK. Trimming stripped 4 bases from V and 1 base from J, with 10 bases between. This CDR3 is 14 amino acids long. DNA for the CDR3: TGTGCCAGCAGCCTCCTTGGGGGGAACACTGAAGCTTTCTTT. Encoded protein: CASSLLGGNTEAFF.

The CDR3 bases are TGTGCCAGCAGCAATCAGGTGAGCGGGATTGTCGGCGAGCAGTACTTC. This sequence encodes CASSNQVSGIVGEQYF. This chain uses TRBV7-2 with TRBJ2-7, with TRBD2 identical over 7 bases. Losses at the gene ends were 5 bases for V and 6 bases for J; bases not matched to a gene: 16. This CDR3 is 16 amino acids long. Germline assignment: CDR1 SGHTA and CDR2 FQGNSA.

The chain joins TRBV5-1 to TRBJ1-2; D gene unclear. The CDR3 totals 14 residues. CDR1 is SGHRS, CDR2 YFSETQ, per germline. The ends were cut back, 0 bases at V and 2 bases at J, with 8 bases in the middle. The DNA of the CDR3 is TGCGCCAGCAGCTTGGACGGAGGGAACTATGGCTACACCTTC. Translation: CASSLDGGNYGYTF.

J is TRBJ1-2 and V is TRBV7-9; no reliable D call. Trimming removed 1 base from V and 7 bases from J, with 7 bases in between. The CDR3 runs 12 residues. The germline gives CDR1 SEHNR, CDR2 FQNEAQ (reference sequence). The DNA for the CDR3 is TGTGCCAGCAGCTTAGTTGATCGTGGCTACACCTTC. Its protein is CASSLVDRGYTF.

The V call is TRBV19, the J call TRBJ1-4, with D unclear. Germline V gene data show CDR1 as LNHDA and CDR2 as SQIVND (reference sequence). Trimming took 3 bases from V and 8 from J, leaving 4 bases between them. The length of the CDR3 is 11 residues. The CDR3 is CASSIQEKLFF. The CDR3 DNA reads as TGTGCCAGTAGTATCCAAGAAAAACTGTTTTTT.

This sequence joins TRBV7-8 and TRBJ1-2; TRBD1 is a possible D gene (6 bases). V lost 4 bases to trimming and J lost 6 bases, with 21 bases between them. The V gene's germline CDR1 is SGHVS and CDR2 FQNEAQ. There are 16 residues in the CDR3. Here the CDR3 DNA reads TGTGCCAGCAGCTCAGCACCAGGGGCCCTCCGGAATGGCTACACCTTC. It encodes CASSSAPGALRNGYTF.

The chain has TRBV15 and TRBJ1-2; 8 positions match TRBD1. This CDR3 is 14 amino acids long. CDR1 and CDR2 from the germline V gene are LNHNV and YYDKDF (reference sequence). The V gene end was trimmed by 5 bases and the J gene end by 4 bases; junction bases not matched to a gene: 6. CDR3 sequence (DNA): TGTGCCACCAGCCCTAGGACAGGGTCCTATGGCTACACCTTC. Translating gives CATSPRTGSYGYTF.

This clone was observed a handful of times. This CDR3 reads CASQLENTEAFF. CDR3 DNA: TGTGCCAGCCAATTGGAGAACACTGAAGCTTTCTTT. This sequence joins TRBV11-2 and TRBJ1-1; D uncertain. Germline V CDR1 and CDR2: SGHAT, FQNNGV. The CDR3 loop spans 12 amino acids. V lost 8 bases, J lost 1 base, and 8 bases lay in between.

The rearrangement uses TRBV27 and TRBJ2-7, with 12 bases lining up with TRBD2. The CDR3 loop spans 14 amino acids. Germline V gene lookup returns CDR1 MNHEY and CDR2 SMNVEV (reference sequence). The trim removed 5 bases at V and 4 bases at J, leaving 3 bases unmatched. Written as DNA, the CDR3 is TGTGCCAGCAGTCAGACTAGCGGGAGATACGAGCAGTACTTC. Its protein product is CASSQTSGRYEQYF.

In its sample, this clone was seen a few times. J is TRBJ2-7 and V is TRBV29-1; 8 bases fit TRBD1. There are 10 residues in the CDR3. Germline values: CDR1 SQVTM, CDR2 ANQGSEA. With 7 bases clipped from V and 6 bases from J, the junction kept 2 bases outside the gene matches. DNA of the CDR3: TGCAGCGCCGGGACAGGCGAGCAGTACTTC. Protein product: CSAGTGEQYF.

This sequence joins TRBV6-1 and TRBJ2-1; no clear D. The length of the CDR3 is 15 residues. Germline V CDR1 and CDR2: MNHNS, SASEGT. Trimming took off 7 bases at V and 5 bases at J, with 18 bases between the two ends. CDR3 region: CASIPLPSSNNEQFF. The CDR3 nucleotides read TGTGCCAGCATACCCCTTCCCAGCTCAAACAATGAGCAGTTCTTC.

CDR3 loop: CASVSTKSSYEQYF. CDR3 DNA: TGTGCCAGCGTATCGACCAAGAGCTCCTACGAGCAGTACTTC. The V call is TRBV6-5, the J call TRBJ2-7; no clear D. CDR1 is MNHEY and CDR2 is SVGAGI in the germline V gene. Trimming took off 8 bases at V and 0 bases at J, with 14 bases between the two ends. The CDR3 consists of 14 residues.

This rearrangement joins TRBV10-3 to TRBJ2-1, with TRBD2 matching 9 bases. Per germline, CDR1 ENHRY and CDR2 SYGVKD. CDR3 length: 13 amino acids. Trimming took 4 bases from V and 7 from J; bases not matched to a gene: 2. The CDR3 sequence is CAISASGVNEQFF. As DNA, the CDR3 is TGTGCCATCAGTGCTAGCGGGGTAAATGAGCAGTTCTTC.

V is TRBV5-1 and J is TRBJ2-1; 7 nucleotides line up with TRBD1. J gave up 3 bases and V 1 base, and 10 bases lay outside the gene matches. This CDR3 is built from 17 residues. Germline CDR1 reads SGHRS; CDR2 reads YFSETQ. This CDR3 is CASSLTFRTGLYNEQFF. CDR3 bases: TGCGCCAGCAGCTTGACGTTCCGGACAGGCCTCTACAATGAGCAGTTCTTC. Full variable domain (missing parts from reference TRBV5-1 and TRBJ2-1): KAGVTQTPRYLIKTRGQQVTLSCSPISGHRSVSWYQQTPGQGLQFLFEYFSETQRNKGNFPGRFSGRQFSNSRSEMNVSTLELGDSALYLCASSLTFRTGLYNEQFFGPGTRLTVL.

This clone was observed many times. CDR3 DNA: TGCGCCAGCAGCCCGATTGGGACCACATCATACAATGAGCAGTTCTTC. Protein product: CASSPIGTTSYNEQFF. This chain links TRBV4-1 with TRBJ2-1; possibly TRBD1 or TRBD2 for D (5 bases each). The CDR3 sequence is 16 residues long. The germline V and J ends were trimmed by 4 bases and 4 bases, with 17 bases remaining between them. Germline V lookup: CDR1 MGHRA, CDR2 YSYEKL.

The sample holds one count of this clone. The chain joins TRBV7-2 to TRBJ2-1; D is possibly TRBD1 (6 bases). CDR1 is SGHTA and CDR2 is FQGNSA in the germline V gene. This CDR3 region has 14 residues. V lost 4 bases and J 7 bases, leaving 14 bases between the germline ends. As DNA, the CDR3 is TGTGCCAGCAGCTCTAGGAAAGGGGGAAATGAGCAGTTCTTC. It specifies CASSSRKGGNEQFF. Filled out from reference TRBV7-2 and TRBJ2-1, the complete variable domain reads GAGVSQSPSNKVTEKGKDVELRCDPISGHTALYWYRQSLGQGLEFLIYFQGNSAPDKSGLPSDRFSAERTGGSVSTLTIQRTQQEDSAVYLCASSSRKGGNEQFFGPGTRLTVL.

This chain links TRBV19 with TRBJ1-5, with 7 bases matching TRBD1. Germline CDR1 and CDR2: LNHDA and SQIVND (reference sequence). V shed 9 bases, J shed 4 bases, and the junction held 9 bases outside the gene matches. The CDR3 covers 14 residues. CDR3 sequence (DNA): TGTGCCAGCGGTCCGGGACAGAATAATCAGCCCCAGCATTTT. Its protein is CASGPGQNNQPQHF.

The chain couples TRBV10-3 to TRBJ2-5, with D perhaps TRBD2 (6 bases). CDR3 size: 14 residues. Trimming stripped 0 bases from V and 2 bases from J, with 7 bases between. CDR1 is ENHRY and CDR2 is SYGVKD in the germline V gene. This CDR3 is CAISESGRQETQYF. In DNA, the CDR3 is TGTGCCATCAGTGAGTCGGGGAGGCAAGAGACCCAGTACTTC.

This chain links TRBV14 with TRBJ2-7, with 8 bases that match TRBD1. J lost 6 bases, V lost 0 bases, and 7 bases had no gene match. Germline values: CDR1 SGHDN, CDR2 FVKESK. The CDR3 runs to 15 residues. CDR3 in amino acids: CASSQDAYRGSEQYF. The CDR3 DNA follows: TGTGCCAGCAGCCAAGATGCGTACAGGGGGAGCGAGCAGTACTTC.

The chain joins TRBV29-1 to TRBJ2-3; D unresolved. Germline CDR1 reads SQVTM; CDR2 reads ANQGSEA. CDR3 size: 15 residues. Trimming left V 1 base short and J 2 bases short, with 13 bases between. The CDR3, as DNA: TGCAGCGTTGAAGGTTTAGCTCAACTCACAGATACGCAGTATTTT. Residues: CSVEGLAQLTDTQYF.

The chain links TRBV9 to TRBJ1-1; D not resolved. The V and J ends lost 0 bases and 2 bases respectively, with 8 bases between them. The CDR3 is 14 residues long. CDR1 and CDR2 (germline): SGDLS, YYNGEE. The CDR3 spells CASSVDPINTEAFF. The CDR3 DNA is TGTGCCAGCAGCGTAGACCCGATTAACACTGAAGCTTTCTTT.

V gene TRBV2 combines with J gene TRBJ2-5; perhaps TRBD2 as D (5 bases). This CDR3 contains 13 residues. Germline CDR1 SNHLY, CDR2 FYNNEI. Deletions cut 6 bases from V and 5 bases from J, with 13 bases between. DNA of the CDR3: TGTGCCAGCAGCCCCGCGGGTCAGGAGACCCAGTACTTC. This gives the protein CASSPAGQETQYF. The full variable domain, its missing parts supplied by reference TRBV2 and TRBJ2-5, is EPEVTQTPSHQVTQMGQEVILRCVPISNHLYFYWYRQILGQKVEFLVSFYNNEISEKSEIFDDQFSVERPDGSNFTLKIRSTKLEDSAMYFCASSPAGQETQYFGPGTRLLVL.

This sequence joins TRBV6-5 and TRBJ1-4; no reliable D call. CDR3 length: 11 amino acids. V was clipped by 6 bases and J by 8 bases, with 7 bases between them. Germline CDR1 MNHEY, CDR2 SVGAGI. The CDR3 DNA reads as TGTGCCAGCAGGGTGGGAGAAAAACTGTTTTTT. Translation: CASRVGEKLFF.

V usage is TRBV5-6 and J usage is TRBJ2-1; the D is unclear. Trimming took off 2 bases at V and 5 bases at J, with 14 bases between the two ends. Germline V gene data show CDR1 as SGHDT and CDR2 as YYEEEE. The CDR3 is 15 residues long. CDR3 region: CASSFLSPTDNEQFF. CDR3 bases: TGTGCCAGCAGCTTCTTGTCTCCTACGGACAATGAGCAGTTCTTC. The full variable domain, rest sourced from reference TRBV5-6 and TRBJ2-1, is DAGVTQSPTHLIKTRGQQVTLRCSPKSGHDTVSWYQQALGQGPQFIFQYYEEEERQRGNFPDRFSGHQFPNYSSELNVNALLLGDSALYLCASSFLSPTDNEQFFGPGTRLTVL.

The chain recombines TRBV4-2 with TRBJ2-1; 10 positions match TRBD2. Per the germline V gene, CDR1 is LGHNA and CDR2 is YNFKEQ. V lost 2 bases and J lost 7; bases outside the gene matches: 5. This CDR3 has 15 residues. The CDR3 loop is CASSQPSGRDNEQFF. In DNA, the CDR3 is TGTGCCAGCAGCCAACCCAGCGGGAGGGATAATGAGCAGTTCTTC.

V gene TRBV5-1 combines with J gene TRBJ2-2; the match to TRBD1 covers 10 bases. The CDR3 runs to 15 residues. J gave up 7 bases and V 5 bases, and 8 bases lay outside the gene matches. Germline assignment: CDR1 SGHRS and CDR2 YFSETQ. CDR3 loop: CASRPGTGAIGELFF. The CDR3 DNA is TGCGCCAGCAGGCCCGGGACAGGGGCTATCGGGGAGCTGTTTTTT.

This chain uses TRBV29-1 with TRBJ2-5; D not resolved. The CDR3 spans 12 residues. Trimming cost V 4 bases and J 2 bases, with 8 bases left between them. CDR1 and CDR2 from the germline V gene are SQVTM and ANQGSEA. This chain's CDR3 is CSVAVGQETQYF. The CDR3 nucleotides read TGCAGCGTTGCTGTGGGGCAAGAGACCCAGTACTTC.

The rearrangement uses TRBV6-1 and TRBJ1-2, with D perhaps TRBD1 (5 bases). Germline-derived CDR1 and CDR2 are MNHNS and SASEGT. The CDR3 has 16 residues. V was trimmed by 1 base and J by 4 bases, leaving 16 bases between them. The CDR3 DNA reads TGTGCCAGCAGTGAAGGGGTGGGACCGAGCTCCTATGGCTACACCTTC. This sequence encodes CASSEGVGPSSYGYTF.

This clone was recorded once. CDR3 coding DNA: TGTGCCAGCAGCCTGAGCGGGGATACGCAGTATTTT. This encodes CASSLSGDTQYF. The chain is built from TRBV7-9 and TRBJ2-3; perhaps TRBD2 as D (6 bases). V shed 5 bases and J shed 6 bases, with 9 bases lying between them. CDR1 and CDR2 from the germline V gene are SEHNR and FQNEAQ (reference sequence). The CDR3 extends over 12 amino acids.

There are a few counts of this clone. V gene TRBV19 combines with J gene TRBJ2-7; tentatively, D is TRBD1 (5 bases). Germline V gene lookup returns CDR1 LNHDA and CDR2 SQIVND (reference sequence). The CDR3 consists of 15 residues. V lost 2 bases to trimming and J lost 5 bases, with 16 bases between them. The CDR3 is CASSILQGPSHEQYF. The CDR3 coding sequence is TGTGCCAGTAGTATATTGCAGGGTCCGTCCCACGAGCAGTACTTC.